The clone carrying this TCR beta chain has just one count. Measured with immunoSEQ multiplex PCR; TCRdb has only the in-frame clones, and not every one. The sample holds 650,000 to 800,000 clones, around 89% seen once. The record originates from a study of blood T cell repertoires in COVID-19. Study-level information: PBMCs, B-cell-depleted T cells, or T cells were the source of the cDNA or gDNA that made up the material.

The CDR3 consists of 13 residues. With 10 bases removed from V and 2 bases from J, the gap between germline ends came to 11 bases. The germline gives CDR1 LNHDA, CDR2 SQIVND (reference sequence). The clonotype originates from a woman aged 18-29 years with acute or convalescent COVID-19. The sequenced sample was peripheral blood. The J gene is TRBJ2-2, the V gene TRBV19; perhaps TRBD1 as D (5 bases). For the CDR3, the DNA is TGTGCCACCCCAGGGCGAAACACCGGGGAGCTGTTTTTT. This codes for CATPGRNTGELFF.